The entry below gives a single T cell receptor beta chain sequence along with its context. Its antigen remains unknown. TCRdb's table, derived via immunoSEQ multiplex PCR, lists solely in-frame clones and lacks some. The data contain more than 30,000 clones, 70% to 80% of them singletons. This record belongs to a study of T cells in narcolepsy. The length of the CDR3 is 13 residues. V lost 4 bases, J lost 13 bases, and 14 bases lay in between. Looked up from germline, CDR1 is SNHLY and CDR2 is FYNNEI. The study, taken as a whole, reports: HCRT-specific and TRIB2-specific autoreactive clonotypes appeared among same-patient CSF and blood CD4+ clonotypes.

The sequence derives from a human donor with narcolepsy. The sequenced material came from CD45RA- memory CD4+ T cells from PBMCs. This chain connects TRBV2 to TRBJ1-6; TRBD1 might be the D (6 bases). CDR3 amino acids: CASSAGRGIPLHF. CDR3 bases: TGTGCCAGCAGTGCCGGCAGGGGTATCCCCCTCCACTTT.